The entry that follows covers one TCR beta chain sequence. In the source study's methods: The assay estimated nucleated cells by amplifying reference gene primers. Profiled with immunoSEQ multiplex PCR; TCRdb holds only in-frame clones, not every one. V and J calls and clone size are as listed in that table; D and trimming were resolved from the DNA. The table lists about 190,000 clones, roughly 82% of them singletons. The sample is drawn from a study of blood T cell repertoires in COVID-19. Overall study: PBMCs, B-cell-depleted T cells, or T cells were the source of the cDNA or gDNA that made up the material.

V gave up 1 base and J gave up 3 bases; unmatched junction bases: 5. The CDR3 totals 15 residues. The germline CDR1 and CDR2 sequences are SGHDN and FVKESK. Living in roughly 23 US areas, the participants were between roughly 18 and 89 years of age. Cohorts were assigned according to the clinical history that participants reported. The clonotype comes from a woman aged 25 to 45 who had recovered from COVID-19. The rearrangement links TRBV14 to TRBJ2-7; 8 bases align to TRBD2. The sample comprised PBMCs or T cells enriched from blood (not recorded which). In DNA, the CDR3 is TGTGCCAGCAGCCAAGGGATTAGCGGGATCTACGAGCAGTACTTC. Translating it yields CASSQGISGIYEQYF.